This T cell receptor (beta chain) was profiled in a study of blood T cells in healthy people across ages. Next came a second PCR, run for about 7 to 11 cycles, which used a sample-barcoded 5' primer along with a J-beta primer mix. TCRdb re-called the 5' RACE reads through MiXCR, storing one row per CDR3 protein. The sample holds fewer than 800,000 distinct CDR3 sequences, roughly 25% seen once. In germline, CDR1 is LGHDT, CDR2 YNNKEL (reference sequence). Trimming removed 0 bases at V and 6 bases at J, with 11 bases between. This CDR3 comprises 15 residues. Separately, the same data were catalogued under a study of T cells of mothers and their children.

This receptor was taken from a boy aged 5 to 17 in good health. Sequencing was performed on blood. This chain uses TRBV3-1 with TRBJ2-2, with a weak D call TRBD2 (5 bases). The CDR3 here is CASSQDSAGAGELFF. The DNA for the CDR3 is TGTGCCAGCAGCCAAGACTCCGCCGGGGCCGGGGAGCTGTTTTTT. The whole variable domain, filled in from reference TRBV3-1 and TRBJ2-2, reads DTAVSQTPKYLVTQMGNDKSIKCEQNLGHDTMYWYKQDSKKFLKIMFSYNNKELIINETVPNRFSPKSPDKAHLNLHINSLELGDSAVYFCASSQDSAGAGELFFGEGSRLTVL.